This note documents a single T cell receptor beta chain sequence. The data stem from a study of T cell responses to AZD1222 COVID-19 vaccine. The assay was immunoSEQ multiplex PCR, and TCRdb's table has in-frame clones only and misses some. The sample has some 55,000 clones, around 89% seen once. Specimen: peripheral blood, collected on day 0 of AZD1222 vaccination. The source of this sequence is an adult in good health.

In DNA form, the CDR3 reads TGTGCCAGCGGGGACAGGGCTAATTCACCCCTCCACTTT. It yields the protein CASGDRANSPLHF. The chain has TRBV25-1 and TRBJ1-6, with 9 bases aligning to TRBD1. CDR1 and CDR2 from the germline V gene are MGHDK and SYGVNS. V trimming: 8 bases; J trimming: 6 bases; junction bases outside the gene matches: 2. This CDR3 is 13 amino acids long.